This passage covers 7 T cell receptor beta chains from one sample sequenced in a study of T cell repertoires in cytomegalovirus infection. TCRdb redid the calling of the reads with MiXCR, one entry per CDR3 protein. Of almost 550,000 distinct CDR3 sequences detected, more than 15% appear once; the ten largest clones hold 20% to 30%. The sequenced sample was CD8+ T cells from PBMCs. These receptors were taken from a human donor in good health (CMV status not recorded). Some clones in this sample may be carry-over from other donors' samples.

The chain recombines TRBV30 with TRBJ2-4, with D uncertain. The CDR3 totals 13 residues. Germline assignment: CDR1 GTSNPN and CDR2 SVGIG (reference sequence). Trimming took off 4 bases at V and 2 bases at J, with 9 bases between the two ends. CDR3: CAWKEGTKNIQYF. The CDR3 DNA sequence: TGTGCCTGGAAAGAAGGAACCAAAAACATTCAGTACTTC.

This clonotype was seen ten or more times. The chain has TRBV7-8 and TRBJ1-2; D is uncertain. Between the trimmed V and J ends, which lost 4 bases and 0 bases, there was a span of 12 bases. Germline lookup yields CDR1 SGHVS and CDR2 FQNEAQ. There are 15 residues in the CDR3. The CDR3 DNA reads TGTGCCAGCAGCTCTCACATGGATGCTAACTATGGCTACACCTTC. It is translated as CASSSHMDANYGYTF.

V usage is TRBV3-1 and J usage is TRBJ2-1, with D possibly being TRBD2 (6 bases). From germline, CDR1 is LGHDT and CDR2 YNNKEL (reference sequence). The CDR3 consists of 18 residues. Trimming left V 2 bases short and J 2 bases short, with 19 bases between. The CDR3 coding sequence is TGTGCCAGCAGCCAACTTAGTCGACTAGAGAAGACCTACAATGAGCAGTTCTTC. This codes for CASSQLSRLEKTYNEQFF.

This clonotype was seen ten or more times. The rearrangement joins TRBV4-1 to TRBJ2-3; D unclear. V shed 3 bases and J shed 4 bases, with 2 bases lying between them. This CDR3 has 11 residues. Germline-derived CDR1 and CDR2 are MGHRA and YSYEKL. The CDR3 loop is CASSQADTQYF. CDR3 nucleotide sequence: TGCGCCAGCAGCCAGGCAGATACGCAGTATTTT.

In this sample, this clonotype turned up a few times. In DNA, the CDR3 is TGTGCCACCAGCAGAACTACAGGGGTCAATCAGCCCCAGCATTTT. Translated, it gives CATSRTTGVNQPQHF. The chain combines TRBV15 with TRBJ1-5; 7 bases line up with TRBD1. The germline gives CDR1 LNHNV, CDR2 YYDKDF (reference sequence). The CDR3 covers 15 residues. V was pared by 2 bases and J by 3 bases, with 4 bases of the junction left unmatched.

This clonotype was found many times. The CDR3 DNA follows: TGTGCCAGCAGCTGGACTAGCGACTCCTACGAGCAGTACTTC. Its translation is CASSWTSDSYEQYF. The chain is built from TRBV6-5 and TRBJ2-7; 9 bases agree with TRBD2. The germline V gene encodes CDR1 MNHEY and CDR2 SVGAGI. CDR3 size: 14 residues. With 6 bases clipped from V and 0 bases from J, the junction kept 3 bases outside the gene matches.

The rearrangement links TRBV28 to TRBJ2-3; 13 bases agree with TRBD2. The CDR3 totals 16 residues. V gave up 3 bases and J gave up 2 bases; unmatched junction bases: 2. CDR1 MDHEN and CDR2 SYDVKM come from the germline V gene. CDR3 in amino acids: CASSLGTSGDTDTQYF. The CDR3 DNA follows: TGTGCCAGCAGTTTGGGGACTAGCGGGGACACAGATACGCAGTATTTT.